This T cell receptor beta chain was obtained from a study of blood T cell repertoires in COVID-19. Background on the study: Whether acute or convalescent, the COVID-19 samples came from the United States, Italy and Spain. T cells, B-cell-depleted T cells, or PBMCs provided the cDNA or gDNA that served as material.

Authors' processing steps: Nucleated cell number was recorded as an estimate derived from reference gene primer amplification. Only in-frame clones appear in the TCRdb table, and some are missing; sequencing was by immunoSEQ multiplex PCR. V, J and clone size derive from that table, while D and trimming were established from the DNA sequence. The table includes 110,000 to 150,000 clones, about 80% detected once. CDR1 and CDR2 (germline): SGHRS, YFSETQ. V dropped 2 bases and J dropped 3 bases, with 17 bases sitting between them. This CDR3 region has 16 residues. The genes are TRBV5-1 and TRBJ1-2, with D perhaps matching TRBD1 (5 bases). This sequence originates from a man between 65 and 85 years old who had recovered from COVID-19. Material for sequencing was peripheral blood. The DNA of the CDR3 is TGCGCCAGCAGCTTCACCGACCAAGACAGCTACTATGGCTACACCTTC. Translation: CASSFTDQDSYYGYTF.